The T cell receptor (beta chain) described here comes from a study of T cells in Graves' hyperthyroidism and ophthalmopathy. Looking at the study overall: Peripheral blood collection took place at initial diagnosis, before any treatment.

It was RNA transcripts that yielded the amplified TCR beta CDR3 regions. HTBI primers were used for first-round RT-PCR of the TCR CDR3. One entry per CDR3 protein, called by TCRdb with MiXCR from the multiplex PCR reads. This table has 150,000 or so distinct CDR3 sequences, over 20% appearing once. Patients were aged 18 to 65, had disease duration under 2 months, and had newly diagnosed hyperthyroidism. This TCR came from a woman in her fifties or sixties with Graves' hyperthyroidism that later progressed to Graves' ophthalmopathy. The sequencing input was blood.

This chain's CDR3 is CASSARISNTGELFF. Here the CDR3 DNA reads TGTGCCAGCAGCGCCAGGATTTCGAACACCGGGGAGCTGTTTTTT. This chain uses TRBV9 with TRBJ2-2; D is ambiguous. Germline V gene data show CDR1 as SGDLS and CDR2 as YYNGEE. Trimming stripped 3 bases from V and 0 bases from J, with 9 bases between. CDR3 size: 15 residues.